This TCR beta chain was identified during a study of radiotherapy plus CTLA-4 blockade in lung cancer. Details on this clone: Other DNA sequences within the sample encode an identical CDR3.

The V gene lost 6 bases and the J gene lost 0 bases, with 11 bases spanning the gap. CDR1 MNHEY and CDR2 SMNVEV come from the germline V gene (reference sequence). CDR3 size: 14 residues. Chemo-refractory metastatic non-small-cell lung cancer patients received focal radiation with ipilimumab CTLA-4 blockade. Clones were read by immunoSEQ multiplex PCR, and TCRdb kept only the in-frame ones, dropping some. The data contain about 31,000 clones, around four fifths of them singletons. The sequence was obtained from a human donor with non-small cell lung cancer who had stable disease on radiotherapy plus ipilimumab. The input for sequencing was peripheral blood, taken from a patient treated with radiotherapy plus ipilimumab. The J gene is TRBJ1-1, the V gene TRBV27; D unresolved. The CDR3 nucleotides read TGTGCCAGCAGCCTCGGCCGGTTGAACACTGAAGCTTTCTTT. It yields the protein CASSLGRLNTEAFF.